Below, 29 T cell receptor beta chains from the same sample are listed, as sequenced in a study of cytomegalovirus exposure and HLA in healthy donors. PCR was performed using 60 Vbeta and 13 Jbeta primers. The assay was immunoSEQ multiplex PCR, and TCRdb's table has in-frame clones only and misses some. The sample contains 90,000 to 130,000 clones, 74% of which appear only once. Material: PBMCs. These receptors all come from a man younger than 40 in good health and CMV-seropositive.

This clone was recorded a few times. The same CDR3 is also encoded by other DNA sequences in this sample. V is TRBV15 and J is TRBJ1-4, with D uncertain. The germline V gene has CDR1 LNHNV and CDR2 YYDKDF (reference sequence). V lost 1 base, J lost 5 bases, and 8 bases lay in between. The CDR3 consists of 14 residues. CDR3 region: CATSRGQTNEKLFF. The CDR3 DNA follows: TGTGCCACCAGCAGAGGTCAGACAAATGAAAAACTGTTTTTT.

The chain employs TRBV5-6 and TRBJ1-3; D not certain. Germline V gene sequence: CDR1 SGHDT, CDR2 YYEEEE. The CDR3 is made up of 16 amino acids. Trimming removed 6 bases at V and 3 bases at J, with 19 bases between. CDR3 region: CASTYSSLPVGNTIYF. The CDR3 DNA is TGTGCCAGCACGTACTCTAGCCTGCCAGTTGGAAACACCATATATTTT.

The chain joins TRBV2 to TRBJ1-6; TRBD1 aligns across 8 bases. The CDR3 has 16 amino acids. CDR1 SNHLY and CDR2 FYNNEI come from the germline V gene. The junction had 4 bases not matched to a gene; V was cut back by 6 bases and J by 0 bases. The CDR3 sequence: CASRDRVGSYNSPLHF. Written as DNA, the CDR3 is TGTGCCAGCAGGGACAGGGTCGGCTCCTATAATTCACCCCTCCACTTT.

This clone appeared a few times. The V gene is TRBV28, the J gene TRBJ1-2; 8 positions match TRBD1. V was pared by 5 bases and J by 1 base, with 9 bases of the junction left unmatched. Per germline, CDR1 MDHEN and CDR2 SYDVKM. This CDR3 spans 16 amino acids. CDR3 DNA sequence: TGTGCCAGCAGTAACCCACGACAGGGGCTTAACTATGGCTACACCTTC. It translates to CASSNPRQGLNYGYTF.

This chain links TRBV5-1 with TRBJ1-1; no definite D call. This CDR3 has 16 amino acids. V dropped 1 base and J dropped 10 bases, with 23 bases sitting between them. CDR1 and CDR2 (germline): SGHRS, YFSETQ. The CDR3 nucleotides read TGCGCCAGCAGCTTGAGTCCGGGTTTGAGCGGAAATCGAGCTTTCTTT. As protein: CASSLSPGLSGNRAFF.

This clone was detected only once. The chain carries TRBV7-6 and TRBJ2-7, with D hard to call. The CDR3 has 15 residues. Germline CDR1 reads SGHVS; CDR2 reads FNYEAQ. With 1 base removed from V and 5 bases from J, the gap between germline ends came to 15 bases. CDR3 DNA: TGTGCCAGCAGCTTAGGGGTGCCGGGTAAGGACGAGCAGTACTTC. This encodes CASSLGVPGKDEQYF.

The chain is built from TRBV6-5 and TRBJ2-7, with 7 bases fitting TRBD2. Germline V gives CDR1 MNHEY, CDR2 SVGAGI. The V and J ends lost 7 bases and 5 bases, in that order; junction bases with no gene match: 5. CDR3 length equals 12 residues. The CDR3 is CASTRAGDEQYF. The DNA for the CDR3 is TGTGCCAGCACTCGGGCGGGGGACGAGCAGTACTTC.

The chain is built from TRBV7-9 and TRBJ1-4; D is unclear. Germline assignment: CDR1 SEHNR and CDR2 FQNEAQ (reference sequence). The V end lost 5 bases, the J end lost 8 bases, and 15 bases lay between the germline ends. The CDR3 contains 14 residues. The CDR3 reads CASSPDTRREKLFF. The CDR3 nucleotides read TGTGCCAGCAGCCCCGACACCCGGAGGGAAAAACTGTTTTTT.

The genes are TRBV25-1 and TRBJ2-3; the match to TRBD2 covers 9 bases. This CDR3 has 18 residues. Trimming removed 1 base from V and 2 bases from J; junction bases left unmatched: 10. Germline CDR1 MGHDK, CDR2 SYGVNS. The CDR3 region is CASSESRRAGGTTDTQYF. The DNA of the CDR3 is TGTGCCAGCAGTGAATCCCGCCGCGCGGGGGGGACCACAGATACGCAGTATTTT.

This chain connects TRBV11-2 to TRBJ2-1, with 7 bases fitting TRBD2. This CDR3 is 16 amino acids long. Germline trimming cut 6 bases from V and 3 bases from J; bases unmatched to any gene: 11. Looked up from germline, CDR1 is SGHAT and CDR2 is FQNNGV. The CDR3 spells CASRPRSGVYYNEQFF. The CDR3 nucleotides are TGTGCCAGCAGGCCAAGAAGCGGGGTCTACTACAATGAGCAGTTCTTC.

The chain recombines TRBV6-5 with TRBJ2-3; D gene uncertain. V shed 5 bases and J shed 3 bases, with 12 bases lying between them. CDR3 length: 14 amino acids. Germline loops: CDR1 MNHEY, CDR2 SVGAGI. CDR3 sequence: CASSPLTGTDTQYF. Written as DNA, the CDR3 is TGTGCCAGCAGTCCCTTAACCGGGACAGATACGCAGTATTTT.

The chain couples TRBV19 to TRBJ2-2, with 7 bases identical to TRBD1. Germline CDR1 LNHDA, CDR2 SQIVND (reference sequence). Trimming cost V 9 bases and J 5 bases; bases outside gene matches: 6. The CDR3 loop spans 13 amino acids. CDR3 nucleotides: TGTGCCAGCCGGACAGGATGGACCGGGGAGCTGTTTTTT. This gives the protein CASRTGWTGELFF.

The chain is built from TRBV7-9 and TRBJ2-3; D unresolved. This CDR3 spans 12 amino acids. Germline assignment: CDR1 SEHNR and CDR2 FQNEAQ (reference sequence). Trimming shortened V by 1 base and J by 6 bases, and 5 bases separated the two germline ends. CDR3 protein: CASSLVSDTQYF. DNA of the CDR3: TGTGCCAGCAGCTTAGTATCGGATACGCAGTATTTT.

This chain links TRBV12-5 with TRBJ2-1, with TRBD2 identical over 9 bases. The CDR3 runs 19 residues. Germline V gives CDR1 LGHNT, CDR2 FRNRAP. V trimming: 2 bases; J trimming: 1 base; junction bases outside the gene matches: 12. Here the CDR3 reads CASGLLASGAYSSYNEQFF. CDR3 bases: TGTGCTAGTGGTTTGTTGGCTAGCGGGGCCTATTCGTCCTACAATGAGCAGTTCTTC.

This clone has only one observation. The CDR3 DNA sequence: TGTGCCAGCAGCTCAGATTTTTACGGGGGCTCCTACAATGAGCAGTTCTTC. This translates into CASSSDFYGGSYNEQFF. This chain links TRBV7-9 with TRBJ2-1; D possibly corresponds to TRBD2 (6 bases). CDR1 is SEHNR, CDR2 FQNEAQ, per germline (reference sequence). This CDR3 contains 17 residues. Trimming shortened V by 4 bases and J by 0 bases, and 16 bases separated the two germline ends.

The table lists this clone with a few counts. The rearrangement links TRBV4-3 to TRBJ1-1; D is ambiguous. V shed 4 bases and J shed 4 bases, with 10 bases lying between them. The V gene's germline CDR1 is LGHNA and CDR2 YSLEER. This CDR3 comprises 13 residues. This CDR3 reads CASSPQSSTEAFF. The CDR3 DNA follows: TGCGCCAGCAGCCCCCAAAGTAGCACTGAAGCTTTCTTT.

As to this clone: No DNA is shown, since the ends of the CDR3 on it are uncertain; the CDR3 is the one TCRdb lists. The chain has TRBV28 and TRBJ2-1; the table's D call of TRBD1 was not tested on the DNA. The CDR3 spans 14 residues, counting both ends. Germline CDR1 and CDR2: MDHEN and SYDVKM. The CDR3 sequence: CASSSSDRGHEQFF.

This clone occurred a few times. The chain carries TRBV4-2 and TRBJ2-1, with 12 bases that match TRBD2. Germline values: CDR1 LGHNA, CDR2 YNFKEQ. The V and J ends lost 4 bases and 0 bases, in that order; junction bases with no gene match: 4. This CDR3 is 17 amino acids long. The CDR3 DNA is TGTGCCAGCAGCCGATCTAGCGGGGGGGCCTCCTACAATGAGCAGTTCTTC. It yields the protein CASSRSSGGASYNEQFF.

As to this clone: The germline gene is not matched at one end of the junction; a read error may be the cause. The chain combines TRBV20-1 with TRBJ2-3; unclear D gene. The germline V gene has CDR1 DFQATT and CDR2 SNEGSKA (reference sequence). The CDR3 extends over 11 amino acids. In DNA form, the CDR3 reads TGCAGTGCTAGACTCACATATACGCAGTATTTT. Translation gives CSARLTYTQYF.

This chain links TRBV2 with TRBJ2-1; no definite D call. The ends were cut back, 2 bases at V and 6 bases at J, with 2 bases in the middle. CDR3 size: 11 residues. CDR1 is SNHLY and CDR2 is FYNNEI in the germline V gene. CDR3 nucleotide sequence: TGTGCCAGCAGTGAACTCAATGAGCAGTTCTTC. Protein sequence: CASSELNEQFF. Together with reference TRBV2 and TRBJ2-1, the CDR3 gives the full variable domain: EPEVTQTPSHQVTQMGQEVILRCVPISNHLYFYWYRQILGQKVEFLVSFYNNEISEKSEIFDDQFSVERPDGSNFTLKIRSTKLEDSAMYFCASSELNEQFFGPGTRLTVL.

This clone has only a few counts. In nucleotides, the CDR3 is TGTGCCAGCAGTTGGAGGGGTAGTGGAAACACCATATATTTT. The encoded protein is CASSWRGSGNTIYF. The chain joins TRBV28 to TRBJ1-3, with D possibly matching TRBD1 (5 bases). The V end lost 4 bases, the J end lost 3 bases, and 10 bases lay between the germline ends. The germline CDR1 and CDR2 sequences are MDHEN and SYDVKM. CDR3 size: 14 residues.

This clone was recorded once. The chain joins TRBV15 to TRBJ1-4, with TRBD1 matching over 7 bases. V shed 9 bases and J 5 bases; nucleotides not matched to a gene: 6. Germline CDR1 is LNHNV and CDR2 is YYDKDF (reference sequence). The CDR3 contains 13 residues. As DNA, the CDR3 is TGTGCCACTAGGAGGGGGCAGAATGAAAAACTGTTTTTT. This translates into CATRRGQNEKLFF.

DNA for the CDR3: TGTGCCAGCAGTGCCCGACTAGCGGGCGGTGAGCAGTTCTTC. This encodes CASSARLAGGEQFF. The chain employs TRBV6-1 and TRBJ2-1; 10 positions agree with TRBD2. Germline CDR1 and CDR2: MNHNS and SASEGT. The CDR3 length is 14 residues. The trim removed 4 bases at V and 9 bases at J, leaving 6 bases unmatched.

The chain employs TRBV9 and TRBJ2-1; 9 bases line up with TRBD2. Germline CDR1 and CDR2: SGDLS and YYNGEE. The V segment lost 4 bases and the J segment 9 bases; nucleotides outside the gene matches: 14. CDR3 length: 16 residues. The CDR3 nucleotides are TGTGCCAGCAGCCCCCGCGGGTCGGCGGGGGGGCCTGAGCAGTTCTTC. This codes for CASSPRGSAGGPEQFF.

To note about this clone: The junction does not match germline at one end; this may be a read error. J is TRBJ1-2 and V is TRBV6-5; tentative D call: TRBD1 (5 bases). Germline loops: CDR1 MNHEY, CDR2 SVGAGI. This CDR3 is 11 amino acids long. The CDR3 region has the DNA TGTGCCAGCATGCGGGGGGATGGCTACCCCTTC. It translates to CASMRGDGYPF.

The chain has TRBV4-3 and TRBJ2-3; weak D call: TRBD2 (7 bases). Germline assignment: CDR1 LGHNA and CDR2 YSLEER. The CDR3 runs to 18 residues. V was shortened by 0 bases and J by 5 bases, with 21 bases between the two germline ends. The CDR3 DNA is TGCGCCAGCAGCCAAGATCAAGGCGCGGGGGCCCGAGTAGATACGCAGTATTTT. Translation gives CASSQDQGAGARVDTQYF.

This chain joins TRBV19 and TRBJ2-1; D remains ambiguous. Trimming left V 7 bases short and J 0 bases short, with 7 bases between. Per the germline V gene, CDR1 is LNHDA and CDR2 is SQIVND (reference sequence). CDR3 length equals 13 residues. The CDR3 is CASMAGSYNEQFF. The CDR3, as DNA: TGTGCCAGTATGGCAGGCTCCTACAATGAGCAGTTCTTC.

This rearrangement joins TRBV2 to TRBJ2-5, with a weak D call TRBD2 (6 bases). CDR3 length: 12 amino acids. V lost 4 bases and J lost 3, with 6 bases in between. Germline CDR1 is SNHLY and CDR2 is FYNNEI. In DNA, the CDR3 is TGTGCCAGCAGTGGGAGGGAAGAGACCCAGTACTTC. Amino acid sequence: CASSGREETQYF.

The J gene is TRBJ1-3, the V gene TRBV4-1; a weak D match, TRBD1 (6 bases). From germline, CDR1 is MGHRA and CDR2 YSYEKL. V was pared by 5 bases and J by 8 bases, with 16 bases between. The CDR3 contains 14 residues. The CDR3 sequence: CASSNYRDADTIYF. The CDR3 nucleotides are TGCGCCAGCAGCAACTACAGGGACGCGGACACCATATATTTT.